These 10 T cell receptor beta chains came from one sample sequenced in a study of blood T cell repertoires in COVID-19. Only in-frame clones appear in the TCRdb table, and some are missing; sequencing was by immunoSEQ multiplex PCR. The data contain approximately 190,000 clones, 70% to 85% of them singletons. Sequencing input: peripheral blood. Source of these receptors: a human donor with acute or convalescent COVID-19. The donor label of this sample is uncertain.

This clone was detected only a few times. The chain combines TRBV5-1 with TRBJ2-7; D uncertain. CDR1 is SGHRS, CDR2 YFSETQ, per germline. This CDR3 contains 12 residues. Trimming stripped 3 bases from V and 4 bases from J, with 8 bases between. In nucleotides, the CDR3 is TGCGCCAGCAGCTCACACCCTTACGAGCAGTACTTC. This gives the protein CASSSHPYEQYF.

The chain links TRBV27 to TRBJ1-6; D may be TRBD1 (5 bases). This CDR3 comprises 15 residues. Deletions cut 0 bases from V and 9 bases from J, with 12 bases between. Germline CDR1 is MNHEY and CDR2 is SMNVEV (reference sequence). The CDR3 reads CASSLSGGLGSPLHF. In nucleotides, the CDR3 is TGTGCCAGCAGTTTATCGGGGGGGTTGGGTTCACCCCTCCACTTT.

The chain has TRBV18 and TRBJ1-2, with D possibly being TRBD1 (6 bases). This CDR3 comprises 15 residues. V was trimmed by 5 bases and J by 0 bases, leaving 13 bases between them. The germline gives CDR1 KGHSH, CDR2 LQKENI. Written as DNA, the CDR3 is TGTGCCAGCTCATCGAAAGGGGGAGCTAACTATGGCTACACCTTC. It is translated as CASSSKGGANYGYTF.

This clone was detected only a few times. The rearrangement joins TRBV30 to TRBJ2-2; 12 nucleotides align to TRBD2. Germline V CDR1 and CDR2: GTSNPN, SVGIG (reference sequence). This CDR3 has 15 residues. V lost 1 base, J lost 7 bases, and 4 bases stayed unmatched. The DNA of the CDR3 is TGTGCCTGGAGTGGACTAGCGGGAGCGGTCGGGGAGCTGTTTTTT. Residues: CAWSGLAGAVGELFF.

The V and J genes are TRBV2 and TRBJ2-3; 8 bases are shared with TRBD1. The CDR3 is 14 residues long. V lost 6 bases to trimming and J lost 2 bases; unmatched junction nucleotides: 4. Germline V lookup: CDR1 SNHLY, CDR2 FYNNEI. The chain's CDR3 is CASREDRVTDTQYF. The CDR3 DNA is TGTGCCAGCAGGGAGGACAGGGTCACAGATACGCAGTATTTT.

This clone has a handful of counts. The CDR3 DNA reads TGTGCCAGCAGCCCCGGGACAGCCCCCAGCGGGGAGCTGTTTTTT. It encodes CASSPGTAPSGELFF. The chain couples TRBV11-3 to TRBJ2-2; 7 bases line up with TRBD1. CDR3 size: 15 residues. CDR1 SGHNT and CDR2 YENEEA come from the germline V gene. V dropped 5 bases and J dropped 7; count of bases not matched to a gene: 10.

The chain is built from TRBV11-1 and TRBJ1-2; maybe TRBD1 (5 bases). Germline lookup yields CDR1 SGHAT and CDR2 FQDESV (reference sequence). V lost 2 bases and J 7 bases, leaving 11 bases between the germline ends. There are 13 residues in the CDR3. The CDR3, as DNA: TGTGCCAGCAGCTTAAGACAGTACTCTGGCTACACCTTC. Its protein product is CASSLRQYSGYTF.

The rearrangement uses TRBV3-1 (or the pseudogene TRBV3-2) and TRBJ2-7; tentatively, D is TRBD2 (5 bases). Per the germline V gene, CDR1 is LGHDT and CDR2 is YNNKEL (reference sequence). There are 16 residues in the CDR3. Trimming shortened V by 4 bases and J by 2 bases, and 18 bases separated the two germline ends. The CDR3 DNA sequence: TGTGCCAGCAGCCGCGAAGGCAGCGGTGAGGCCTACGAGCAGTACTTC. Its translation: CASSREGSGEAYEQYF.

The chain uses TRBV24-1 and TRBJ2-3; 8 bases map to TRBD1. This CDR3 is built from 14 residues. The V gene end was trimmed by 5 bases and the J gene end by 5 bases; junction bases not matched to a gene: 5. Germline V lookup: CDR1 KGHDR, CDR2 SFDVKD. CDR3 protein: CATSATGVGDTQYF. CDR3 DNA sequence: TGTGCCACCAGTGCGACAGGGGTCGGAGATACGCAGTATTTT.

In its sample, this clone was seen a few times. The chain employs TRBV28 and TRBJ1-5; D is perhaps TRBD1 (5 bases). V was trimmed by 5 bases and J by 1 base, leaving 15 bases between them. This CDR3 comprises 16 residues. Germline CDR1 is MDHEN and CDR2 is SYDVKM. CDR3 DNA sequence: TGTGCCAGCAGTAGTCGCTTAGGGGCGAGCAATCAGCCCCAGCATTTT. Protein product: CASSSRLGASNQPQHF.